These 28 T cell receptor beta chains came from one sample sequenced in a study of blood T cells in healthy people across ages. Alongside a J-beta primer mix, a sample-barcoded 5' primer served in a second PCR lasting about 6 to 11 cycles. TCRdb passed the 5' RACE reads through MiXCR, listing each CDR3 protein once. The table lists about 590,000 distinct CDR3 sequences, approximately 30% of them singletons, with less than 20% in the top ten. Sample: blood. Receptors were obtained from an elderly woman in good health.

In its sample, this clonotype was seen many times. The CDR3, as DNA: TGTGCCAGCAGCCGGCCGGGACAGATCTACAATGAGCAGTTCTTC. Its protein is CASSRPGQIYNEQFF. The chain carries TRBV5-4 and TRBJ2-1; TRBD1 agrees at 7 bases. V was pared by 4 bases and J by 3 bases, with 7 bases of the junction left unmatched. Germline V gene lookup returns CDR1 SGHNT and CDR2 YYREEE (reference sequence). This CDR3 is built from 15 residues.

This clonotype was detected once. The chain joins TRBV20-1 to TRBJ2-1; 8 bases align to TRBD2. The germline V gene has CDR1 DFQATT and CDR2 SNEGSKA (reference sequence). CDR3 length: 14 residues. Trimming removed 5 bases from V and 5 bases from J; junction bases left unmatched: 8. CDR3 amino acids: CSAGVRGGDNEQFF. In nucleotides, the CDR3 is TGCAGTGCTGGAGTTCGGGGGGGCGACAATGAGCAGTTCTTC.

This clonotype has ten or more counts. This CDR3 reads CSHGGPQETQYF. The CDR3 DNA reads as TGCAGTCACGGGGGTCCCCAAGAGACCCAGTACTTC. The chain has TRBV20-1 and TRBJ2-5, with D possibly matching TRBD2 (6 bases). The V end lost 8 bases, the J end lost 1 base, and 11 bases lay between the germline ends. The germline CDR1 and CDR2 sequences are DFQATT and SNEGSKA (reference sequence). This CDR3 contains 12 residues.

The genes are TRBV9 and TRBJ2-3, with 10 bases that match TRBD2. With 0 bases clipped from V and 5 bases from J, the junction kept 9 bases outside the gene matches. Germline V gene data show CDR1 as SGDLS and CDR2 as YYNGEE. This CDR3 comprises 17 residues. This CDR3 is CASSVGSGGSGGDTQYF. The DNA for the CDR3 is TGTGCCAGCAGCGTAGGTAGCGGGGGGTCGGGAGGAGATACGCAGTATTTT.

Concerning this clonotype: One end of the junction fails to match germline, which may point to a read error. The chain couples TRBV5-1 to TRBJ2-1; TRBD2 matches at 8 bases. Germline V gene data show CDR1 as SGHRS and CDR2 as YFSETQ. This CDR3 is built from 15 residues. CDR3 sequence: CAGSAGLGGGNEQFF. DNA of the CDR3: TGCGCCGGCAGCGCGGGACTAGGGGGTGGGAATGAGCAGTTCTTC. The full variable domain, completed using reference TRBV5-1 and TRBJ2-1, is KAGVTQTPRYLIKTRGQQVTLSCSPISGHRSVSWYQQTPGQGLQFLFEYFSETQRNKGNFPGRFSGRQFSNSRSEMNVSTLELGDSALYLCAGSAGLGGGNEQFFGPGTRLTVL.

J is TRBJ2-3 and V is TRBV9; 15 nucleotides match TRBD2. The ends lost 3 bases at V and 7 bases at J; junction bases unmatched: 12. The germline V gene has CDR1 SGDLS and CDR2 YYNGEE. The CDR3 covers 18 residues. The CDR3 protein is CASSAEGLAGGRSYTQYF. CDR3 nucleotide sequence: TGTGCCAGCAGCGCAGAGGGACTAGCGGGGGGCCGATCGTATACGCAGTATTTT.

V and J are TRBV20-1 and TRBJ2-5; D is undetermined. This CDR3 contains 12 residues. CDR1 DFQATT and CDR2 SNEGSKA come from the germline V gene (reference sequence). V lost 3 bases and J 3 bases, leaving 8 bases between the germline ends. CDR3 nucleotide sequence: TGCAGTGCTAGTCCCTTAAAAGAGACCCAGTACTTC. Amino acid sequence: CSASPLKETQYF.

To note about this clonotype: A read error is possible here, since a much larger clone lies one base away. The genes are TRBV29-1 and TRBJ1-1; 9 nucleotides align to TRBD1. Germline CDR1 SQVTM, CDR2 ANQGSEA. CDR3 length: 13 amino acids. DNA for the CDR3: TGCGGCGCGAAGGGACAGGGAAGTACTGAAGCTTTCTTT. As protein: CGAKGQGSTEAFF.

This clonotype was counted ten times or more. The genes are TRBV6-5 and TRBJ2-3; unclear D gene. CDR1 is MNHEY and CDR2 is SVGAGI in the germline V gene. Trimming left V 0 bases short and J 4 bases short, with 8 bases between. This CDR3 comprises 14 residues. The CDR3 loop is CASSYSTVPDTQYF. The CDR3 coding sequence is TGTGCCAGCAGTTACTCGACGGTCCCAGATACGCAGTATTTT.

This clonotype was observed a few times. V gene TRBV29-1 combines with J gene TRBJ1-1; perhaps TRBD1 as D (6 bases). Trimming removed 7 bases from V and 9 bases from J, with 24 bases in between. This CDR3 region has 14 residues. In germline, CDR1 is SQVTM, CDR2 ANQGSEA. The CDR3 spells CSANQGSGTRKAFF. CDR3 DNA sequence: TGCAGCGCCAATCAGGGGTCCGGGACTCGAAAAGCTTTCTTT.

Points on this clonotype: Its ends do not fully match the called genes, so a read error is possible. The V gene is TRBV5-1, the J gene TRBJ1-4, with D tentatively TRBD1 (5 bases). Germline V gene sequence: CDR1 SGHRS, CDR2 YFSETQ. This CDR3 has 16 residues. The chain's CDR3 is CASSLSPVAGNEKRFF. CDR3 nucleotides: TGCGCCAGCAGCTTGTCCCCAGTGGCAGGGAATGAAAAACGGTTTTTT.

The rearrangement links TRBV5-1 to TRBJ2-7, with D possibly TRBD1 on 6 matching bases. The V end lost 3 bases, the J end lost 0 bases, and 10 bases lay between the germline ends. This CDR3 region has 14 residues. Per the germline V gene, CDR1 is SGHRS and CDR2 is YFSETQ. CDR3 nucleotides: TGCGCCAGCAGCTGGACAGATTCCTCCTACGAGCAGTACTTC. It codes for CASSWTDSSYEQYF.

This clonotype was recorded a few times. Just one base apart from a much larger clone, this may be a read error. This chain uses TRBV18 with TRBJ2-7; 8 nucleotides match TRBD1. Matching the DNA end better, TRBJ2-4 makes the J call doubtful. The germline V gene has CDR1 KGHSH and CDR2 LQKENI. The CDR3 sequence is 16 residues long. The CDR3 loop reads CASSPGDRGVKNIQYF. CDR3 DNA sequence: TGTGCCAGCTCACCAGGCGACAGGGGTGTCAAAAACATTCAGTACTTC.

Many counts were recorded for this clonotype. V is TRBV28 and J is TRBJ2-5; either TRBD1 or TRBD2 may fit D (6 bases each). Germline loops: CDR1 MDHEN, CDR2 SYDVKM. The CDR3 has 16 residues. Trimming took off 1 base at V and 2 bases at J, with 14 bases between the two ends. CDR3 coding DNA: TGTGCCAGCAGTTTATTGTCTGGGGGGCTTCAAGAGACCCAGTACTTC. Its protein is CASSLLSGGLQETQYF.

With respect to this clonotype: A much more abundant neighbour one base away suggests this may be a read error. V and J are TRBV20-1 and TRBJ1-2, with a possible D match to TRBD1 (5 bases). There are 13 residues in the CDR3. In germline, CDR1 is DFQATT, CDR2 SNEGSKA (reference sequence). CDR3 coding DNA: TGCAGCGAACGCCGGGACCCGGACTATGACTACACCTTC. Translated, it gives CSERRDPDYDYTF.

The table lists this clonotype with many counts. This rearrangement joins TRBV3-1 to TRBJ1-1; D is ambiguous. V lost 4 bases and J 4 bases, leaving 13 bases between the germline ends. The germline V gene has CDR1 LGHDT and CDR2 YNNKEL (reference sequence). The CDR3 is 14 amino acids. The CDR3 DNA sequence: TGTGCCAGCAGCCTCCCTGACCGGTCCACTGAAGCTTTCTTT. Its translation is CASSLPDRSTEAFF. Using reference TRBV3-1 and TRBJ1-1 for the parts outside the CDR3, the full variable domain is DTAVSQTPKYLVTQMGNDKSIKCEQNLGHDTMYWYKQDSKKFLKIMFSYNNKELIINETVPNRFSPKSPDKAHLNLHINSLELGDSAVYFCASSLPDRSTEAFFGQGTRLTVV.

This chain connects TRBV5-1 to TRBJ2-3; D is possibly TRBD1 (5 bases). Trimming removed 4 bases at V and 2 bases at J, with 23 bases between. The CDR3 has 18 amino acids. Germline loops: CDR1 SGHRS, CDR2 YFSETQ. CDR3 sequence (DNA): TGCGCCAGCAGCCCCGGGCTGCGTACAGGAACCCTCACAGATACGCAGTATTTT. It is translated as CASSPGLRTGTLTDTQYF.

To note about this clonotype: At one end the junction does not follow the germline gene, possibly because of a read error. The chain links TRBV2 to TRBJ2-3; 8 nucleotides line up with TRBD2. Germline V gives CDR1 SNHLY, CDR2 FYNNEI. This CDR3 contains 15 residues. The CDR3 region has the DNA TGTGCCAGCAGTGGTTCCAGCGGGGGTACGAATACGCCGTATTTT. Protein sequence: CASSGSSGGTNTPYF.

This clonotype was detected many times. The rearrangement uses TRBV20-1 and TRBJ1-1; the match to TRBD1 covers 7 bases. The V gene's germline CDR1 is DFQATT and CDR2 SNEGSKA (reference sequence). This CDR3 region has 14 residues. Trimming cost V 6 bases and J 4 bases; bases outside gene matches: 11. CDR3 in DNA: TGCAGTGCCGAGGGAGGGACAGAGGGCACTGAAGCTTTCTTT. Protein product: CSAEGGTEGTEAFF.

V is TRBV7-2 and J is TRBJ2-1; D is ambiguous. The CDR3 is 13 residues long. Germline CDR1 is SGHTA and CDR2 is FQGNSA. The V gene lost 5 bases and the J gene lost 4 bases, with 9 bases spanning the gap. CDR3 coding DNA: TGTGCCAGCAGCCGGGTGGAGTACAATGAGCAGTTCTTC. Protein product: CASSRVEYNEQFF.

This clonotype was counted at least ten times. CDR3 residues: CASGLDRTDQETQYF. CDR3 sequence (DNA): TGTGCTAGTGGTTTGGACCGGACGGACCAAGAGACCCAGTACTTC. V is TRBV12-5 and J is TRBJ2-5; no reliable D call. Germline values: CDR1 LGHNT, CDR2 FRNRAP. The V and J ends lost 1 base and 0 bases respectively, with 9 bases between them. The CDR3 length is 15 residues.

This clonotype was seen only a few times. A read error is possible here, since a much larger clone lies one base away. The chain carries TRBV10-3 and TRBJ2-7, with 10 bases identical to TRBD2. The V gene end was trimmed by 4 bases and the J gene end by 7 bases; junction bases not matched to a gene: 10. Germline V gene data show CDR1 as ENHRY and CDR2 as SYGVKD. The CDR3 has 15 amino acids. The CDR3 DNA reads TGTGCCATCAGTGGGGTAGCGGGGGGTTACAATGAGCAGTACTTC. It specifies CAISGVAGGYNEQYF.

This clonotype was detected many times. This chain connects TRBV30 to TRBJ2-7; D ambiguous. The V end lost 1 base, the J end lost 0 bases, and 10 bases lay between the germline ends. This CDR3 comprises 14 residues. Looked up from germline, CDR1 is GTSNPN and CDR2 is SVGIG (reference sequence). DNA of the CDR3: TGTGCCTGGAGTGCGGGCCCTGGCTCCTACGAGCAGTACTTC. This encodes CAWSAGPGSYEQYF.

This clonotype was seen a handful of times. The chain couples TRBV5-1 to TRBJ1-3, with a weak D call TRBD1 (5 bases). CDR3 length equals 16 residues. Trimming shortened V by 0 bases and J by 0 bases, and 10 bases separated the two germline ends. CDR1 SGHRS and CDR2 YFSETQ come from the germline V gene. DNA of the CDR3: TGCGCCAGCAGCTTGGACAGGCAGGACTCTGGAAACACCATATATTTT. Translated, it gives CASSLDRQDSGNTIYF.

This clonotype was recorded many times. CDR3 bases: TGTGCCAGCAGTGAGGGCGGGGGGGATTACAATGAGCAGTTCTTC. Amino acids: CASSEGGGDYNEQFF. The chain joins TRBV2 to TRBJ2-1, with TRBD2 matching over 9 bases. V dropped 3 bases and J dropped 4; count of bases not matched to a gene: 4. The CDR3 runs 15 residues. Germline values: CDR1 SNHLY, CDR2 FYNNEI.

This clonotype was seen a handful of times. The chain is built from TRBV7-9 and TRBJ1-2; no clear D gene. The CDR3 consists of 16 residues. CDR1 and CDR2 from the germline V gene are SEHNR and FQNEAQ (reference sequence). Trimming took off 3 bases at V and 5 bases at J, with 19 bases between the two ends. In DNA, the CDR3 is TGTGCCAGCAGCTTGGTGGGAGAGGAGACCCATTATGGCTACACCTTC. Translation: CASSLVGEETHYGYTF.

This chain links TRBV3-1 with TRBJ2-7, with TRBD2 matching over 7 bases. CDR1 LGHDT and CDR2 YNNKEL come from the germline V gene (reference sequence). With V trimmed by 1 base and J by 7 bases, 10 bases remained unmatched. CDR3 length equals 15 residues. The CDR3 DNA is TGTGCCAGCAGCCAAGGGGCAGGGAGGGTGAATGAGCAGTACTTC. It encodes CASSQGAGRVNEQYF.

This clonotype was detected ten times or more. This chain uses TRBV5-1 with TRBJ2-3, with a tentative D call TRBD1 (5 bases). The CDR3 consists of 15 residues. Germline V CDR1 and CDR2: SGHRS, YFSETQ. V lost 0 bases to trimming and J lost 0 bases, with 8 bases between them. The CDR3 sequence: CASSLEGDSTDTQYF. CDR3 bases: TGCGCCAGCAGCTTGGAAGGGGATAGCACAGATACGCAGTATTTT.